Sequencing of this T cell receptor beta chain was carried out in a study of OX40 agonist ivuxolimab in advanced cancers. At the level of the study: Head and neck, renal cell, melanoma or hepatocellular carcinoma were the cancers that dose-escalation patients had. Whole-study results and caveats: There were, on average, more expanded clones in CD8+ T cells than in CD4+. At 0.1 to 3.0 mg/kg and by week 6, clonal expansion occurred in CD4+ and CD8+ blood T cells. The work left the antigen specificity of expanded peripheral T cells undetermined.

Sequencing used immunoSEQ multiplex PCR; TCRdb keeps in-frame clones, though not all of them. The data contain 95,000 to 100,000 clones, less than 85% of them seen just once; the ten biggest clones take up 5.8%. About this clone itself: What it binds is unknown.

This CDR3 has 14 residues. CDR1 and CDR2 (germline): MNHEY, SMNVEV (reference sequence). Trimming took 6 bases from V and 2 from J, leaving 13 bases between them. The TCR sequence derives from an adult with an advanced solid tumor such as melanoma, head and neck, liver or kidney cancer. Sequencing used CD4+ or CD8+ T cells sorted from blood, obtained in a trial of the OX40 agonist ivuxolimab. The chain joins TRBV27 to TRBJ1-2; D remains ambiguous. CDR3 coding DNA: TGTGCCAGCAGCCCCCTGGGGAGGAACTATGGCTACACCTTC. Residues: CASSPLGRNYGYTF.